The clone carrying this TCR beta chain has a count of ten or more. Over 18 months, lack of ophthalmopathy progression marked Graves' hyperthyroidism as stable. The PBMCs had their origin in approximately 10 ml of fresh peripheral blood. The CDR3 runs 15 residues. Looked up from germline, CDR1 is SEHNR and CDR2 is FQNEAQ (reference sequence). Deletions cut 2 bases from V and 3 bases from J, with 8 bases between. The data are from a study of T cells in Graves' hyperthyroidism and ophthalmopathy. Authors of the study amplified TCR beta CDR3 regions from RNA transcripts. Researchers ran a first-round RT-PCR on the TCR CDR3 using the HTBI primer set. One entry per CDR3 protein, called by TCRdb with MiXCR from the multiplex PCR reads. The sample consists of more than 300,000 distinct CDR3 sequences, about 14% of them appearing once.

The sequencing sample was made of blood. The chain recombines TRBV7-9 with TRBJ2-6; D is unclear. This receptor was taken from a woman aged 55-70 years with Graves' hyperthyroidism. The CDR3 sequence: CASSLMAGGANVLTF. The CDR3 coding sequence is TGTGCCAGCAGCTTAATGGCTGGTGGGGCCAACGTCCTGACTTTC.